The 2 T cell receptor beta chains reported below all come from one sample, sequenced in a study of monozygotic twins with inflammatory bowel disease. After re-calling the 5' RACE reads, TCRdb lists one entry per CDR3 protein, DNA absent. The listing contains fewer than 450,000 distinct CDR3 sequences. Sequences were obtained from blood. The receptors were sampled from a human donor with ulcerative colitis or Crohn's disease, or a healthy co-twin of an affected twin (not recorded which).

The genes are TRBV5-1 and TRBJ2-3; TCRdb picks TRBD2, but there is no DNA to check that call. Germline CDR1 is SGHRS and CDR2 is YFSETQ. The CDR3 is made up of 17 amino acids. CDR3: CASSRRTSGGSTDTQYF.

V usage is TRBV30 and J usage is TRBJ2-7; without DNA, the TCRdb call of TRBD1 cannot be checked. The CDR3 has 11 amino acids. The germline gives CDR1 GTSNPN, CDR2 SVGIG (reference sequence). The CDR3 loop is CAWAGGYEQYF. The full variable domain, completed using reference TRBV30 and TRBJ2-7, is SQTIHQWPATLVQPVGSPLSLECTVEGTSNPNLYWYRQAAGRGLQLLFYSVGIGQISSEVPQNLSASRPQDRQFILSSKKLLLSDSGFYLCAWAGGYEQYFGPGTRLTVT.